This T cell receptor beta chain comes out of a study of breast tumors, draining lymph nodes, adjacent tissues. The study, taken as a whole, reports: Tumors had less TCR diversity than lymph nodes, more than nontumor tissue.

In the case of this clonotype: What it binds is not known.

Trimming removed 4 bases at V and 1 base at J, with 11 bases between. Germline V gene data show CDR1 as SNHLY and CDR2 as FYNNEI. The CDR3 is 15 amino acids. TCRdb independently ran MiXCR on the multiplex PCR reads; one entry per CDR3 protein. The sample lists 50,000 to 75,000 distinct CDR3 sequences; roughly 50% were seen once. The sequencing input was breast tumor tissue. The receptor was derived from a female donor with breast cancer. Some clones in this sample may be carry-over from other donors' samples. The chain links TRBV2 to TRBJ1-3, with D perhaps matching TRBD1 (5 bases). The CDR3 reads CASSAPGMSGNTIYF. The CDR3 nucleotides read TGTGCCAGCAGTGCCCCAGGGATGTCTGGAAACACCATATATTTT.